The present TCR beta chain was sequenced within a study of radiotherapy plus CTLA-4 blockade in lung cancer. Trimming took 7 bases from V and 10 from J, leaving 17 bases between them. The CDR3 is 13 amino acids. Germline assignment: CDR1 LNHDA and CDR2 SQIVND (reference sequence). Assay used: immunoSEQ multiplex PCR; TCRdb lists only in-frame clones, some missing. The data hold some 32,000 clones, with roughly 70% observed a single time. Patients with chemo-refractory metastatic non-small-cell lung cancer received focal radiation plus CTLA-4 blockade with ipilimumab. This specimen consisted of peripheral blood, obtained from a patient treated with radiotherapy plus ipilimumab. This chain joins TRBV19 and TRBJ1-5; D unresolved. This receptor was taken from a human donor with non-small cell lung cancer who had stable disease on radiotherapy plus ipilimumab. This CDR3 reads CASTGQIISPQHF. The CDR3 nucleotides read TGTGCCAGTACTGGGCAGATAATCAGCCCCCAGCATTTT.